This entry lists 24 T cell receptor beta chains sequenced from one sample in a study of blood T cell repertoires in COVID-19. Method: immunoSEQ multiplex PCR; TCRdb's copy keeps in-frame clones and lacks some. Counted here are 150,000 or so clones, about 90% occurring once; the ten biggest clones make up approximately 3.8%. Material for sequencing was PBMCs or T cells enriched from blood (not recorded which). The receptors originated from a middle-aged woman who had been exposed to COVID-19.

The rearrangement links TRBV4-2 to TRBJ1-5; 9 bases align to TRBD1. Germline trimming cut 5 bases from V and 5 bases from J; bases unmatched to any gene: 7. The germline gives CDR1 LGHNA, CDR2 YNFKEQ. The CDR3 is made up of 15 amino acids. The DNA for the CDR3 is TGTGCCAGCAGCTCGGACAGGGGAACTTATCAGCCCCAGCATTTT. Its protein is CASSSDRGTYQPQHF.

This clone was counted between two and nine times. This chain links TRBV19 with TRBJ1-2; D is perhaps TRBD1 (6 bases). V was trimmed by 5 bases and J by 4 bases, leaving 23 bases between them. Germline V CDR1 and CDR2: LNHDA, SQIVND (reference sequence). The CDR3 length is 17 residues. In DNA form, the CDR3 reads TGTGCCAGTAGTTCAAGGACAGCCTCCTCTGGGATCTATGGCTACACCTTC. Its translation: CASSSRTASSGIYGYTF.

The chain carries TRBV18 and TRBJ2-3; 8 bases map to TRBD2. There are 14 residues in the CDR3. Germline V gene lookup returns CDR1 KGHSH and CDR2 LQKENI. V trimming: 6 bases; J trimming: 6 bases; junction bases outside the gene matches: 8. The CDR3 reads CASSLTAGEDTQYF. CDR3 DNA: TGTGCCAGCTCCCTAACAGCGGGAGAGGATACGCAGTATTTT. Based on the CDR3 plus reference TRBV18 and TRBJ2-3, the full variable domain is NAGVMQNPRHLVRRRGQEARLRCSPMKGHSHVYWYRQLPEEGLKFMVYLQKENIIDESGMPKERFSAEFPKEGPSILRIQQVVRGDSAAYFCASSLTAGEDTQYFGPGTRLTVL.

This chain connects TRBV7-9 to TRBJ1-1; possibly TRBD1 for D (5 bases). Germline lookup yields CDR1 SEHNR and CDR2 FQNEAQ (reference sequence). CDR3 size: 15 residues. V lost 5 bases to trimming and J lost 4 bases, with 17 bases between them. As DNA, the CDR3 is TGTGCCAGCAGCACTAGATTGGGGGGGTTCACTGAAGCTTTCTTT. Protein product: CASSTRLGGFTEAFF.

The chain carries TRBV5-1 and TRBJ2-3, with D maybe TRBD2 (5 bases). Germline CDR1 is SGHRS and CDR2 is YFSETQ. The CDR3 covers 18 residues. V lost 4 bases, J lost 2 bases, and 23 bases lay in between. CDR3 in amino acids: CASSLILLGRELTDTQYF. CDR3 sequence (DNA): TGCGCCAGCAGCCTTATACTCCTTGGACGGGAACTCACAGATACGCAGTATTTT.

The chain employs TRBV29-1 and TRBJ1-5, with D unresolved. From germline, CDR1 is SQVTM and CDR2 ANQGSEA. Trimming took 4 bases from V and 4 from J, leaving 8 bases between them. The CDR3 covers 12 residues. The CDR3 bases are TGCAGCGTTGGCGGAGAAAATCAGCCCCAGCATTTT. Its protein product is CSVGGENQPQHF.

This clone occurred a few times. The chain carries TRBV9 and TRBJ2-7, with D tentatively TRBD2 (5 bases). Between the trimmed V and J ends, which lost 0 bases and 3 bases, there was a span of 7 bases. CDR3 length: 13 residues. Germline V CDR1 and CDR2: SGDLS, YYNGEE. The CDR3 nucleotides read TGTGCCAGCAGCGTAGCGGGGAACTACGAGCAGTACTTC. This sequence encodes CASSVAGNYEQYF.

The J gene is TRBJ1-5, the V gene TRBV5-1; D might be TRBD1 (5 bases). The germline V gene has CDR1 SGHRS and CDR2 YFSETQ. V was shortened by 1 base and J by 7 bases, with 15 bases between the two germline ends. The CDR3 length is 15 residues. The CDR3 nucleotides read TGCGCCAGCAGCTTGTGGGGGGGGGACGGACAGCCCCAGCATTTT. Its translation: CASSLWGGDGQPQHF.

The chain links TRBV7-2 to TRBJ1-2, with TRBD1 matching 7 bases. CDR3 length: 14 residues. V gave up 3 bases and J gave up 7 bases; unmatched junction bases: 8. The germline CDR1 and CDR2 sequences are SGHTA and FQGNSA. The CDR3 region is CASSFQEGASGYTF. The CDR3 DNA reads TGTGCCAGCAGCTTTCAGGAGGGGGCGTCTGGCTACACCTTC.

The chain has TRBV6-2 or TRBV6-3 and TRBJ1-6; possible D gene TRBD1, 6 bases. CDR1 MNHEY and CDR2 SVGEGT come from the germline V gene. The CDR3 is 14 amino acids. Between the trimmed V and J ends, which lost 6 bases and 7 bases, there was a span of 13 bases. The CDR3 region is CASSHRTANSPLHF. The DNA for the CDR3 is TGTGCCAGCAGCCACCGGACAGCCAATTCACCCCTCCACTTT.

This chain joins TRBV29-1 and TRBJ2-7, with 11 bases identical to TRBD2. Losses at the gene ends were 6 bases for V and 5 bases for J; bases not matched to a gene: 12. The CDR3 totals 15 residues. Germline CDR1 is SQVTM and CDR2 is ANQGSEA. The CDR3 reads CSVRLAGTPYNEQYF. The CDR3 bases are TGCAGCGTCAGACTAGCGGGAACGCCGTATAACGAGCAGTACTTC.

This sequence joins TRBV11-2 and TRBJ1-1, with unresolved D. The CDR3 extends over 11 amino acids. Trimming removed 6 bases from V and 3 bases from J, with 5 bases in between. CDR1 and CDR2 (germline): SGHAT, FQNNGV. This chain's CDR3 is CASRQHTEAFF. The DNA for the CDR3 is TGTGCCAGCAGACAACACACTGAAGCTTTCTTT.

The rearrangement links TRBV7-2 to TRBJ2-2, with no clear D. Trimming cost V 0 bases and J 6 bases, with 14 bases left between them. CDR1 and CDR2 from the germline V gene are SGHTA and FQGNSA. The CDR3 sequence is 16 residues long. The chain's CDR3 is CASSLASLVRPGELFF. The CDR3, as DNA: TGTGCCAGCAGCTTAGCTTCTCTAGTCAGACCCGGGGAGCTGTTTTTT.

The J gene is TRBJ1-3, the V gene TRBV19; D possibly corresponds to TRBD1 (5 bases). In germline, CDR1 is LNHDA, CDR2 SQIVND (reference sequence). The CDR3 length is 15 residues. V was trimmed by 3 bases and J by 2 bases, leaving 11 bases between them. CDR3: CASSILARAGNTIYF. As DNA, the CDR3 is TGTGCCAGTAGTATCCTCGCCAGGGCTGGAAACACCATATATTTT.

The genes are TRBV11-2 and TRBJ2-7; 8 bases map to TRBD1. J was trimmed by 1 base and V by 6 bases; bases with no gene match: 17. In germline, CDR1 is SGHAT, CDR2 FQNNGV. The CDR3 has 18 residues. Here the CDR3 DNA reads TGTGCCAGCAGGACCCCGAGGGTTCCAGGGGGCCAATCCTACGAGCAGTACTTC. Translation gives CASRTPRVPGGQSYEQYF.

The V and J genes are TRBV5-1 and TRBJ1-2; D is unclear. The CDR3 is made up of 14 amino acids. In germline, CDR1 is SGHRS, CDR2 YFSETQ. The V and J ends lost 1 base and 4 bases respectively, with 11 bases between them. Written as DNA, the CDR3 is TGCGCCAGCAGCTTGAGTTCGGAGACCTATGGCTACACCTTC. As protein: CASSLSSETYGYTF.

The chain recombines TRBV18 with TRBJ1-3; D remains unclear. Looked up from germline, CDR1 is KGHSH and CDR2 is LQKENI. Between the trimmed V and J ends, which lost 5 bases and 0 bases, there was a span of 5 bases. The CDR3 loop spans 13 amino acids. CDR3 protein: CASSASSGNTIYF. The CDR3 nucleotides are TGTGCCAGCTCAGCTAGCTCTGGAAACACCATATATTTT.

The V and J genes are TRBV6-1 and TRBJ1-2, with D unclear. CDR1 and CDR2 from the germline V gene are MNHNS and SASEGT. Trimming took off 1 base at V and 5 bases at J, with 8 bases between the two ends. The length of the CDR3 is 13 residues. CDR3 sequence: CASSEVSLYGYTF. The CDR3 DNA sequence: TGTGCCAGCAGTGAAGTATCCCTATATGGCTACACCTTC.

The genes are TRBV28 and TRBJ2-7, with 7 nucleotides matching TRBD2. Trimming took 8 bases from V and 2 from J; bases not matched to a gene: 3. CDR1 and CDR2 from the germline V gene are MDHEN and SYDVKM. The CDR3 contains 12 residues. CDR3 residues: CASASGTYEQYF. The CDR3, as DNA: TGTGCCAGCGCTAGCGGTACCTACGAGCAGTACTTC.

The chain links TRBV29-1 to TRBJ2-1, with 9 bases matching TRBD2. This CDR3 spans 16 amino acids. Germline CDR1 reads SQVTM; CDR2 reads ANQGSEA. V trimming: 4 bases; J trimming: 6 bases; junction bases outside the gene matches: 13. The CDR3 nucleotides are TGCAGCGTTGGGTTGGAAGCGGGGGGCCAAACCAATGAGCAGTTCTTC. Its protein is CSVGLEAGGQTNEQFF.

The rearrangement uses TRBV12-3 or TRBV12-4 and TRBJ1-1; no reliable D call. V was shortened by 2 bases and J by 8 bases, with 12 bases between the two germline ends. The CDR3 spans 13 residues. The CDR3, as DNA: TGTGCCAGCAGTTTAACGGCAGGAAAGGAAGCTTTCTTT. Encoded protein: CASSLTAGKEAFF.

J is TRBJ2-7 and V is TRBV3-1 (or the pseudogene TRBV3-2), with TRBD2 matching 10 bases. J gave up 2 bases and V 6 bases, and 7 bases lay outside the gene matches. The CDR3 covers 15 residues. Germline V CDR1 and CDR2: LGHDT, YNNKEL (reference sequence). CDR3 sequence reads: CASRAGLAQPYEQYF. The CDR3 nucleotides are TGTGCCAGCAGGGCGGGACTAGCGCAACCCTACGAGCAGTACTTC.

CDR3 DNA: TGTGCCAGCAGCCTCGAAGCCGGAGGACTACGGGAGCAGTACTTC. Amino acid sequence: CASSLEAGGLREQYF. V is TRBV21-1 and J is TRBJ2-7; the table's TRBD2 call for D was not verified on the DNA. TRBV21-1 is designated a pseudogene. The CDR3 has 15 amino acids.

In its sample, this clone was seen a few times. CDR3 sequence: CASSAWANSPLHF. Written as DNA, the CDR3 is TGCGCCAGCAGCGCTTGGGCTAATTCACCCCTCCACTTT. The rearrangement links TRBV5-1 to TRBJ1-6, with D uncertain. Trimming stripped 4 bases from V and 6 bases from J, with 8 bases between. Germline CDR1 is SGHRS and CDR2 is YFSETQ. The CDR3 runs to 13 residues. Variable domain in full (rest from reference TRBV5-1 and TRBJ1-6): KAGVTQTPRYLIKTRGQQVTLSCSPISGHRSVSWYQQTPGQGLQFLFEYFSETQRNKGNFPGRFSGRQFSNSRSEMNVSTLELGDSALYLCASSAWANSPLHFGNGTRLTVT.